This T cell receptor beta chain came from a study of technical replicates of blood from several donors. TCRdb keeps only in-frame clones here, not all; method: immunoSEQ multiplex PCR. Of 75,000 to 95,000 clones listed, around 94% were seen once; the top ten hold less than 0.3%. Germline assignment: CDR1 MNHEY and CDR2 SVGAGI. The CDR3 has 13 residues. V shed 2 bases, J shed 5 bases, and the junction held 2 bases outside the gene matches. V is TRBV6-5 and J is TRBJ2-7; 8 bases match TRBD2. This sequence was found in a human donor in good health. Sample: T cells isolated from PBMCs. CDR3 amino acids: CASSYRGGHEQYF. CDR3 DNA: TGTGCCAGCAGTTACCGGGGGGGGCACGAGCAGTACTTC.